The clone carrying this T cell receptor (beta chain) turned up a few times. Its target is not known. From the RT-PCR reads, TCRdb called clonotypes with MiXCR, one entry per CDR3 protein. The sample contains 700,000 to 800,000 distinct CDR3 sequences, about a fifth of which appear only once. The data originate from a study of response to subunit inactivated influenza vaccine. Whole-study findings and limits: The authors offered the suggestion that each seasonal influenza vaccination recruits few new T cells.

In germline, CDR1 is SGHVS, CDR2 FQNEAQ. CDR3 length: 14 residues. V lost 2 bases to trimming and J lost 2 bases, with 8 bases between them. This TCR came from a man in his fifties or sixties who received an inactivated influenza vaccine. The source was PBMCs from blood, collected roughly 5 days after vaccination. This chain connects TRBV7-8 to TRBJ2-3; D unresolved. The DNA for the CDR3 is TGTGCCAGCAGCTTATCCACAAACACAGATACGCAGTATTTT. Translated: CASSLSTNTDTQYF.